This entry features one T cell receptor beta chain sequence. This sample stems from a study of OX40 agonist ivuxolimab in advanced cancers. The V and J ends lost 5 bases and 2 bases respectively, with 15 bases between them. The germline V gene has CDR1 SGHDT and CDR2 YYEEEE. This CDR3 has 15 amino acids. The data were produced by immunoSEQ multiplex PCR, yet TCRdb's version contains in-frame clones alone and is incomplete. This table holds fewer than 50,000 clones, roughly 90% found once. Sequencing was performed on CD4+ or CD8+ T cells sorted from blood, taken in a trial of the OX40 agonist ivuxolimab. This sequence originates from an adult with an advanced solid tumor such as melanoma, head and neck, liver or kidney cancer. The rearrangement joins TRBV5-6 to TRBJ2-3, with unresolved D. The CDR3 DNA follows: TGTGCCAGCAGTTCTATCCGGGTGGCCACAGATACGCAGTATTTT. It codes for CASSSIRVATDTQYF. The entire variable domain, with the rest obtained from reference TRBV5-6 and TRBJ2-3, is as follows: DAGVTQSPTHLIKTRGQQVTLRCSPKSGHDTVSWYQQALGQGPQFIFQYYEEEERQRGNFPDRFSGHQFPNYSSELNVNALLLGDSALYLCASSSIRVATDTQYFGPGTRLTVL.